The sequence of this T cell receptor beta chain was determined in a study of T cells in tuberculosis. The data were produced by immunoSEQ multiplex PCR, yet TCRdb's version contains in-frame clones alone and is incomplete. The sample lists under 45,000 clones; 93% were seen once. The sequenced sample consisted of PBMCs. The receptor comes from a donor aged 10-29 years with latent tuberculosis or without tuberculosis infection.

CDR3 amino acids: CASSDYSNQPQHF. The CDR3 DNA follows: TGTGCCAGCAGTGATTATAGCAATCAGCCCCAGCATTTT. This chain uses TRBV6-1 with TRBJ1-5; no definite D call. The CDR3 is 13 residues long. CDR1 MNHNS and CDR2 SASEGT come from the germline V gene. The V end lost 3 bases, the J end lost 0 bases, and 3 bases lay between the germline ends.